The count of the clone carrying this TCR beta chain is one. This specimen belongs to a study of T cell changes during pregnancy in multiple sclerosis. Clones were read by immunoSEQ multiplex PCR, and TCRdb kept only the in-frame ones, dropping some. This table holds 70,000 to 75,000 clones, about 92% found once. Looked up from germline, CDR1 is ENHRY and CDR2 is SYGVKD. The CDR3 runs 13 residues. The V end was cut by 10 bases, the J end by 6 bases, with 18 bases between. The V call is TRBV10-3, the J call TRBJ1-1; D is ambiguous. This specimen was peripheral blood, taken in the second trimester of pregnancy. This clonotype was obtained from a female donor in good health, enrolled as a control in a pregnancy study. The CDR3: CANRNGEWAEAFF. The CDR3 region has the DNA TGTGCCAACCGAAACGGGGAATGGGCTGAAGCTTTCTTT.